The T cell receptor (beta chain) under discussion was sequenced for a study of cytomegalovirus exposure and HLA in healthy donors (dated by TCRdb to about 2017). Turning to the overall study: In an earlier analysis of approximately 500 of the donors, around 300 Gb of sequence data and 90 million to 120 million unique TCR beta sequences from about 179 million T cells were reported. A later genetic analysis used genome-wide SNP genotypes for about 60% of the 666 donors, treating that subset as a discovery cohort. In a later analysis, previously published TCR beta repertoires from some 640 donors were re-analyzed and high-resolution HLA genotyping was added so that TCR occurrence patterns could be studied. An earlier analysis of some 500 of the donors used high-throughput TCR beta sequencing to judge whether each TCR beta V gene segment behaved as functional or pseudogenic. All discovery cohort repertoires had been generated using a single sequencing platform. The study aimed to test whether cataloging public T cell receptors could reveal signatures of past pathogen exposure. High-throughput TCR immunosequencing, statistical association of individual TCRs with disease status, and machine learning were combined to predict cytomegalovirus infection status. An early release covering 500 to 750 HLA-typed donors comprised about 310 gigabases of sequencing data and around 80 million unique TCR sequences. Four or five DR-DQ haplotypes were treated as single units for association and clustering because of strong linkage in the cohort. Both class I and class II loci were covered by HLA typing, at four-digit resolution. The later analysis used no new phenotypic data to find candidate immune exposures, relying instead on TCR beta sequences and their occurrence across donors. Besides the first cohort of 666 subjects, a separate validation cohort made up of 120 different subjects was used. On average, about 200,000 unique TCR beta nucleotide sequences were sequenced per donor among 398 genotyped donors of the cohort, with roughly 18% of those sequences being non-productive. The number of typed donors differed by locus: about 620-640 for A, B, C, DRB1 and DQB1; some 500 for DQA1; 606 for DPA1; and some 450 for DPB1. Donor age, sex, ethnicity and CMV serostatus were compiled together with the repertoire data. The T cell repertoires of roughly 660 subjects were profiled by immunosequencing and related to cytomegalovirus serostatus. Of the 350 to 400 genotyped donors, 65% to 90% fell in the genetic ancestry cluster associated with self-reported Caucasian donors.

The germline V gene gives CDR1 as SNHLY and CDR2 as FYNNEI. After removal of 2 bases from V and 6 bases from J, the junction retains 7 bases not matched to a gene. The CDR3 sequence holds 15 residues, the cysteine and phenylalanine included. Left in the record is the CDR3 DNA by itself, 45 bases read in frame from the first base. To prepare the library, the immunoSEQ multiplex PCR assay was applied. For the multiplex PCR, a mixture combining 60 forward primers for TCR Vbeta segments and 13 reverse primers for TCR Jbeta segments was used. Amplification of the CDR3 region of rearranged TCR beta genes was performed with a multiplex PCR assay on genomic DNA. On the Illumina HiSeq System, the amplified TCR beta libraries were sequenced as 87-base-pair reads. The original methods were these. A later analysis tallied roughly 76 million unique TCR beta chains across the approximately 670 repertoires, and roughly 11 million of those chains were shared by two or more donors. To remove PCR and sequencing errors, raw reads were error-corrected and collapsed into unique sequences using a nearest-neighbor algorithm that merged closely related sequences. CDR3 sequences were aligned to IMGT reference sequences to assign V, D and J gene segments. For a sequence to be retained, at least a six-nucleotide match to both a V gene segment and a J gene segment was required. A rearrangement was called productive if the CDR3 had no stop codons and remained in frame with V and J, and every other rearrangement was called non-productive. CDR3 was defined by IMGT convention, running from the second conserved V-encoded cysteine to the conserved J-encoded phenylalanine. The earlier analysis of 587 of the donors excluded sequences that lacked an unambiguous match to a single V gene segment. An earlier analysis of 587 of the donors called V segments functional above 56.7% productive rearrangements and segregating when the between-donor standard deviation exceeded 5%. A statistical classification framework was built for diagnosing cytomegalovirus status from the catalog of TCR beta chain sequences. In a later analysis, TCR nucleotide sequences were compared against IMGT/GENE-DB human TR gene sequences so that V and J genes could be assigned. Using the TCRdist pipeline, a later analysis assigned CDR3 sequences along with most-parsimonious VDJ recombination scenarios. In a later analysis, each TCR beta chain was defined by its CDR3 amino acid sequence together with its V-gene family, and reads without a unique V-gene family were excluded. In a later analysis, some 600 highly shared, low-generation-probability nucleotide sequences were removed to address suspected cross-contamination and a sequencing artifact. A later analysis calculated a clonal expansion index for each public chain from normalized within-repertoire ranks of inferred template counts. A later analysis computed generation probabilities with a VDJ recombination model fitted to out-of-frame rearrangements, and checked the results against IGoR. In a later analysis, hypergeometric tests were used to score TCR-TCR, TCR-HLA and TCR-CMV co-occurrence, with a repertoire-size bias correction applied to TCR pairs. False discovery rates were estimated in a later analysis by permuting HLA or CMV assignments 20 times. A later analysis grouped co-occurring TCRs with DBSCAN, adding TCRdist sequence similarity when clustering within HLA-allele-positive subsets. Co-occurrence clustering excluded repertoires with fewer than 30,000 or more than 120,000 public chains, plus five with anomalous nucleotide sharing. Held by TCRdb, this immuneACCESS table contains in-frame sequences only and omits some clones. Under half of the omission traces to an unresolved V gene where checked; the cause of the rest is unknown. V and J calls plus clone size are reproduced from that table; the DNA served to infer D and trimming. The table for this sample lists about 90,000 clones; roughly 84% of them were counted only once. The ten largest clones represent approximately 2.8% of the sample.

On the study overall, not on this receptor specifically: A further reported finding was that TCR beta sequences accurately predicted the HLA-A and HLA-B alleles for most subjects in the first cohort. A later analysis found that TCR association rates varied across HLA loci, with DRB1 alleles showing the most associated TCRs and HLA-C alleles the fewest. In an earlier analysis of approximately 590 of the donors, most TCR beta V segments appeared in productive rearrangements about 90% or about 30% of the time, broadly matching IMGT annotations. In a later analysis, 16,951 TCR beta sequences were associated with specific HLA alleles at a false discovery rate of 0.05. HLA typing was unavailable for some donors at each locus, so association tests used only the typed subset. While some public TCRs were present in many individuals, most TCR sequences turned up only very rarely across donors. Some IMGT-functional V segments, including TRBV6-2 and TRBV6-3, could not be told apart with the 87-base-pair reads, so those segments were excluded. In a later genetic analysis, fewer N-insertions in productive TCRs were reported among donors in an Asian-associated ancestry cluster than the approximately 710-donor mean. Correlated functional status among segregating V segments might be attributable to linkage disequilibrium, but an unknown experimental factor could not be ruled out. Assigning TCR associations to individual alleles was difficult when HLA alleles, especially DR and DQ, strongly co-occurred. In vitro tests confirmed that three of the cytomegalovirus-associated TCR beta chains recognize cytomegalovirus antigens. According to a later analysis, parvovirus B19, influenza, CMV and Epstein-Barr virus appeared linked to several top co-occurrence clusters. The earlier analysis of a few hundred of the donors excluded approximately 15 rarely observed V segments, including chromosome 9 orphons, because counts were too low. Most CMV-associated TCR beta chains appeared to be HLA-restricted in a later analysis, and the HLA associations seemed to be driven largely by CMV exposure. The classifier was reported to diagnose cytomegalovirus status with high specificity and sensitivity in both the original cohort and the validation cohort. The only immune exposure information available for the cohort was CMV serostatus. According to the authors, the approach could potentially be generalized to other disease states and immunological phenotypes. A cluster of highly shared sequence variants was judged likely to be a technical artifact of the sequencing pipeline. A later genetic analysis associated a missense DCLRE1C variant with V-gene and J-gene trimming of TCR beta chains, and an independent cohort replicated the association. In the study, about 150 TCR beta chains were listed as associated with cytomegalovirus. A later analysis found that HLA-associated TCR beta chains were more clonally expanded and had lower generation probabilities than equally common non-associated chains. Roughly uniform sequencing depth across donors was assumed in presence/absence analyses, although this assumption may not hold. Only TCR beta chains were sequenced in this cohort, and the absence of alpha or paired-chain data limited detectable features.

This clone was counted between two and nine times. Its antigen is not yet known. No much larger clone is present one base from it, and per-base qualities are unavailable. The cohort consisted of some 730 healthy bone marrow donors. At the time of sampling, all cohort members were nominally healthy, though unrecorded immune exposures were likely present. The donor was CMV seronegative and belonged to the group of around 400 seronegative cohort members. Each donor provided a peripheral blood sample, and peripheral blood mononuclear cells were used for TCR beta sequencing. The Qiagen DNeasy Blood Extraction Kit was used to extract genomic DNA from the blood cell samples.

This sequence uses TRBV2 and TRBJ1-5, with 7 middle bases fitting TRBD1. The sequence derives from a man aged 25-45 years in good health and CMV-seronegative. Material for sequencing was PBMCs. For the CDR3, the sequence is CASSEWTGGLQPQHF. The DNA sequence is TGTGCCAGCAGTGAATGGACAGGTGGACTTCAGCCCCAGCATTTT.